The clone carrying this TCR beta chain was counted many times. It was with previously described methods and listed TCR primers that bulk TCR libraries were made. Via MiXCR, TCRdb re-called the PCR reads, giving one row per CDR3 protein. The table lists roughly 300,000 distinct CDR3 sequences, roughly 24% of them singletons. The source of the sample is a study of molecular identifiers for immune sequencing clone quantification. In the sort, naive CD8 T cells were defined as CD8+CD4-CCR7+CD45RA+. CDR3 length equals 14 residues. Germline V gives CDR1 SEHNR, CDR2 FQNEAQ (reference sequence). The V and J ends lost 8 bases and 4 bases respectively, with 15 bases between them.

This clonotype was obtained from a human donor in good health. Some libraries in this study had Jurkat cell RNA spiked in. The rearrangement uses TRBV7-9 and TRBJ1-5; D is unclear. Material: naive CD8+ T cells from blood, with Jurkat cell RNA spiked in. The subset denotes: FACS-sorted CD8+CD4-CCR7+CD45RA+ naive T cells. The CDR3, as DNA: TGTGCCAGCGGTCCTATTCCGCAAAATCAGCCCCAGCATTTT. Its protein is CASGPIPQNQPQHF.